What follows is one T cell receptor beta chain and its context. The junction differs from germline at one of its ends, possibly a read error. This sample stems from a study of blood T cells in healthy people across ages. Sample-barcoded 5' priming and a J-beta primer mix drove a second PCR of about 6 to 12 cycles. Every cDNA molecule bore a tag from a template-switch adaptor containing 12 random nucleotides. TCRdb redid the calling of the 5' RACE reads with MiXCR, one entry per CDR3 protein. Of fewer than 800,000 distinct CDR3 sequences listed, less than 40% are singletons. Sequencing was carried out using blood. This receptor was obtained from an elderly woman in good health.

The CDR3 spells CASSASSAGANVPTF. The CDR3, as DNA: TGCGCCAGCAGCGCGTCTAGTGCTGGGGCCAACGTCCCGACTTTC. The genes are TRBV7-3 and TRBJ2-6; possibly TRBD1 for D (5 bases). Germline CDR1 SGHTA, CDR2 FQGTGA. The CDR3 runs 15 residues. Filled out from reference TRBV7-3 and TRBJ2-6, the complete variable domain reads GAGVSQTPSNKVTEKGKYVELRCDPISGHTALYWYRQSLGQGPEFLIYFQGTGAADDSGLPNDRFFAVRPEGSVSTLKIQRTERGDSAVYLCASSASSAGANVPTFGAGSRLTVL.